A single sample is the source of the 5 T cell receptor beta chains below, sequenced in a study of T cell responses to AZD1222 COVID-19 vaccine. Assay: immunoSEQ multiplex PCR; the TCRdb copy retains only in-frame clones and omits some. Of some 89,000 clones detected, more than 75% appear once; the ten largest clones hold approximately 3%. Source: peripheral blood, taken on day 0 of AZD1222 vaccination. Receptor source: an adult in good health.

The V call is TRBV5-8, the J call TRBJ2-3; TRBD1 matches at 7 bases. The CDR3 length is 14 residues. CDR1 is SGHTS and CDR2 is YDEGEE in the germline V gene. The J segment lost 5 bases and the V segment lost 3 bases, leaving 6 bases of the junction unmatched. In DNA, the CDR3 is TGTGCCAGCAGCTCGACAGGGAACCAAGATACGCAGTATTTT. This translates into CASSSTGNQDTQYF.

The J gene is TRBJ2-1, the V gene TRBV4-2, with no clear D. Trimming pared 5 bases from V and 4 bases from J, leaving 15 bases between. This CDR3 has 15 residues. In germline, CDR1 is LGHNA, CDR2 YNFKEQ. CDR3: CASSTDQGPYNEQFF. The CDR3 coding sequence is TGTGCCAGCAGCACGGACCAAGGGCCGTACAATGAGCAGTTCTTC.

The chain recombines TRBV29-1 with TRBJ2-7, with TRBD1 matching over 8 bases. The CDR3 is 14 residues long. Germline loops: CDR1 SQVTM, CDR2 ANQGSEA. Germline trimming cut 1 base from V and 6 bases from J; bases unmatched to any gene: 8. CDR3 in DNA: TGCAGCGTTGAAGGGGGGCAGGGGGCTTCCGAGCAGTACTTC. Residues: CSVEGGQGASEQYF.

The gene calls are TRBV19 and TRBJ1-5; 7 bases agree with TRBD1. CDR3 length: 17 amino acids. Unmatched junction bases numbered 11, after V lost 4 bases and J lost 2 bases. Germline V CDR1 and CDR2: LNHDA, SQIVND (reference sequence). This CDR3 is CASSRTTGSRGNQPQHF. DNA of the CDR3: TGTGCCAGTAGTAGGACGACAGGGAGTAGGGGCAATCAGCCCCAGCATTTT.

The chain links TRBV28 to TRBJ2-7; 11 bases match TRBD2. Germline assignment: CDR1 MDHEN and CDR2 SYDVKM. This CDR3 region has 15 residues. V was clipped by 4 bases and J by 0 bases; unmatched bases: 2. The CDR3 loop reads CASSSGTSGSYEQYF. For the CDR3, the DNA is TGTGCCAGCAGTTCCGGGACTAGCGGCTCCTACGAGCAGTACTTC.